Listed below are T cell receptor beta chains from one sample, sequenced in a study of blood T cells in healthy people across ages. MiXCR was run by TCRdb on the 5' RACE reads, yielding one entry per CDR3 protein. The sample consists of roughly 1,700,000 distinct CDR3 sequences, 28% of them appearing once. The sequenced sample consisted of blood. Receptors were obtained from a woman between 25 and 40 years old in good health. Both conserved end residues are part of each CDR3. The D gene is left open where the match is weak. Clone size is given for some rows only: seen once, a few or many times, or a class if the clone is expanded.

clone_size	j_call	d_call	v_call	cdr3_aa	cdr3_nt
-	TRBJ2-1	TRBD1	TRBV6-5	CASRTGTGSFNEQFF	TGTGCCAGCAGGACCGGGACAGGGTCTTTCAATGAGCAGTTCTTC
few	TRBJ1-1	TRBD1	TRBV5-1	CASSSAGTGAAEAFF	TGCGCCAGCAGCTCGGCCGGGACAGGGGCGGCTGAAGCTTTCTTT
once	TRBJ2-5	-	TRBV9	CASSVAGLGRQETQYF	TGTGCCAGCAGCGTAGCTGGGTTGGGACGACAAGAGACCCAGTACTTC
few	TRBJ2-1	TRBD2	TRBV7-9	CASSLESGGTYNEQFF	TGTGCCAGCAGCTTAGAGAGCGGGGGAACCTACAATGAGCAGTTCTTC
-	TRBJ1-1	TRBD1	TRBV29-1	CSVDSGGGTEAFF	TGCAGCGTTGACTCAGGGGGGGGCACTGAAGCTTTCTTT
few	TRBJ1-1	-	TRBV7-2	CASRDLKGSPNTEAFF	TGTGCCAGCAGGGACCTAAAGGGGTCCCCGAACACTGAAGCTTTCTTT
many	TRBJ2-7	-	TRBV10-3	CAIRVTPDYEQYF	TGTGCCATCAGGGTGACGCCGGACTACGAGCAGTACTTC
many	TRBJ2-7	TRBD2	TRBV24-1	CATSDTGGSSYEQYF	TGTGCCACCAGTGATACGGGGGGAAGCTCCTACGAGCAGTACTTC
-	TRBJ2-1	-	TRBV11-2	CASSLGLAHSNEQFF	TGTGCCAGCAGCTTAGGGCTAGCGCACAGCAATGAGCAGTTCTTC
-	TRBJ2-4	-	TRBV5-1	CASSLAGHDIQYF	TGCGCCAGCAGCTTGGCCGGACACGATATTCAGTACTTC
-	TRBJ1-1	-	TRBV10-3	CVIRADTEAFF	TGTGTCATCAGGGCTGACACTGAAGCTTTCTTT
-	TRBJ2-2	-	TRBV2	CASSDADTGELFF	TGTGCCAGCAGTGATGCTGACACCGGGGAGCTGTTTTTT
few	TRBJ2-2	-	TRBV4-1	CASSQPTRNTGELFF	TGCGCCAGCAGCCAACCGACACGCAACACCGGGGAGCTGTTTTTT
-	TRBJ2-3	-	TRBV6-4	CASSDSPWDTQYF	TGTGCCAGCAGTGACTCCCCGTGGGATACGCAGTATTTT
-	TRBJ1-5	-	TRBV12-5	CASLGRVDQPQHF	TGTGCTAGTCTCGGACGGGTAGATCAGCCCCAGCATTTT
-	TRBJ1-2	-	TRBV29-1	CSVGAARHPSGYTF	TGCAGCGTTGGGGCAGCTCGACATCCTAGTGGCTACACCTTC
few	TRBJ2-3	-	TRBV30	CAWSARDGGTQYF	TGTGCCTGGAGTGCACGCGACGGCGGTACGCAGTATTTT
few	TRBJ2-3	TRBD2	TRBV30	CAWSAGLAGTDTQYF	TGTGCCTGGAGTGCCGGACTAGCGGGCACAGATACGCAGTATTTT
-	TRBJ1-4	-	TRBV2	CASSWQSSNEKLFF	TGTGCCAGCAGTTGGCAGAGCTCTAATGAAAAACTGTTTTTT
many	TRBJ1-2	-	TRBV11-2	CASSLSGGGYTF	TGCGCCAGCAGCTTGTCGGGCGGGGGCTACACCTTC
-	TRBJ2-1	-	TRBV20-1	CSTAETRLEVQFF	TGCAGTACTGCTGAGACAAGACTAGAGGTGCAGTTCTTC
-	TRBJ1-1	-	TRBV9	CASSPVRTENTEAFF	TGTGCCAGCAGCCCCGTACGGACAGAGAACACTGAAGCTTTCTTT
many	TRBJ2-1	-	TRBV29-1	CSSELGSEQFF	TGCAGCTCAGAACTAGGCAGTGAGCAGTTCTTC
many	TRBJ2-7	TRBD2	TRBV11-2	CASSLVVGGSPYEQYF	TGTGCCAGCAGCTTAGTAGTCGGCGGGAGCCCCTACGAGCAGTACTTC
-	TRBJ2-1	-	TRBV9	CASTSAYNEQFF	TGTGCCAGCACCTCGGCCTACAATGAGCAGTTCTTC
few	TRBJ2-1	-	TRBV7-8	CASSGGSGVWNEQFF	TGTGCCAGCAGCGGGGGGTCGGGAGTCTGGAATGAGCAGTTCTTC
many	TRBJ2-5	TRBD2	TRBV7-9	CASRRRGSGVEKETQYF	TGTGCCAGCAGACGAAGGGGTAGCGGGGTTGAAAAGGAGACCCAGTACTTC
many	TRBJ1-2	TRBD1	TRBV27	CASSRRQGTEGYTF	TGTGCCAGCAGTAGACGACAGGGGACGGAAGGCTACACCTTC
-	TRBJ1-1	TRBD1	TRBV7-2	CASSSLRTGYAKAFF	TGTGCCAGCAGCTCCCTACGGACAGGGTACGCAAAAGCTTTCTTT
few	TRBJ1-2	TRBD1	TRBV4-1	CASSKAAAGTGYGYTF	TGCGCCAGCAGCAAAGCCGCGGCCGGGACAGGCTATGGCTACACCTTC
few	TRBJ2-7	TRBD2	TRBV20-1	CSARRGEPYEQYF	TGTAGTGCGAGGCGGGGGGAGCCCTACGAGCAGTACTTC
many	TRBJ2-7	-	TRBV27	CASSLMRGMGGRSSYEQYF	TGTGCCAGCAGTTTAATGAGGGGGATGGGCGGGCGAAGCTCCTACGAGCAGTACTTC
-	TRBJ1-1	-	TRBV20-1	CSAYGGVGTEAFF	TGCAGTGCTTACGGAGGGGTGGGCACTGAAGCTTTCTTT